This is a list of T cell receptor beta chains from one sample in a study of technical replicates of blood from a few donors. Data came from immunoSEQ multiplex PCR; TCRdb stores just in-frame clones and leaves some out. Of nearly 70,000 clones listed, about 90% are singletons. Sequencing input: T cells isolated from PBMCs. These TCRs come from a human donor in good health. The conserved cysteine and the conserved F or W are not part of the CDR3 here.

>TRBV15|TRBJ1-1|12
ATSREPGNTEAF
>TRBV6-6|TRBJ2-3|10
ASTEASDTQY
>TRBV11-2|TRBJ2-3|13
ASSDIAGRTDTQY
>TRBV19|TRBJ1-1|11
ATKNNGPGLAF
>TRBV7-7|TRBJ2-2|12
ASSSGLVPGELF
>TRBV5-4|TRBJ2-5|13
ASSPSGRSIETQY
>TRBV7-9|TRBJ2-7|12
ASRGQGGTYEQY
>TRBV10-3|TRBJ2-1|13
AISENAGEINEQF
>TRBV5-1|TRBJ2-7|12
ASSKDRELHEQY
>TRBV7-2|TRBJ1-1|12
ASSLVGESTEAF
>TRBV6-5|TRBJ2-7|12
ASSYAQGVYEQY
>TRBV5-1|TRBJ2-1|15
ASSLGGGRASMNEQF
>TRBV30|TRBJ1-1|11
AWTYSLNTEAF
>TRBV10-1|TRBJ2-7|13
ASSELRGQHYEQY
>TRBV19|TRBJ2-7|15
ASSPSGLAGDGDEQY
>TRBV5-1|TRBJ1-5|13
ASSLGQGASQPQH
>TRBV29-1|TRBJ2-7|13
SVPTSAGTLGGQY
>TRBV7-3|TRBJ2-7|14
ASSLIGLAGSYEQY
>TRBV6-5|TRBJ1-4|12
ASSYWTGDEKLF
>TRBV7-2|TRBJ1-1|13
ASSLGGGTNTEAF
>TRBV29-1|TRBJ2-7|11
SVGGRLTDEQY
>TRBV11-2|TRBJ1-4|12
ASSPNRGLEKLF
>TRBV2|TRBJ1-5|14
ASSEASGMSNQPQH
>TRBV6-1|TRBJ2-7|11
ASSIAGHYEQY
>TRBV21-1|TRBJ2-2|13
ASRSFGGNTGELF
>TRBV27|TRBJ1-1|10
ASMEQGTEAF
>TRBV10-3|TRBJ1-1|10
AISESQGRAF
>TRBV6-5|TRBJ1-5|13
ASRQDRAPREPQH
>TRBV18|TRBJ2-3|13
ASSPFGTSTDTQY
>TRBV11-2|TRBJ2-5|14
ASSHGGIGNQETQY
>TRBV11-3|TRBJ2-3|12
ASSFLGMADTQY
>TRBV4-1|TRBJ2-1|15
ASSPGLAKTRANEQF
>TRBV5-1|TRBJ2-7|12
ASSLGTYTYEQY
>TRBV11-2|TRBJ2-3|12
ASSYGERVDTQY
>TRBV7-9|TRBJ2-3|12
ASSPTSNTDTQY
>TRBV28|TRBJ2-3|13
ASSFSQGQTDTQY
>TRBV11-3|TRBJ2-7|11
ASSFGETYEQY
>TRBV9|TRBJ2-1|15
ASSVSSSGSRSDEQF